Sequencing of this T cell receptor (beta chain) was carried out in a study of metastatic and nonmetastatic thyroid tumors. There were no patients who had received any treatment before thyroid surgery. TCRdb reassembled clones from the PCR reads with MiXCR. Found here are roughly 25,000 clones, 10% to 15% of them singletons; the top ten hold around 5%. Findings and caveats of the study: The study reportedly found significantly higher TCR beta diversity in malignant thyroid tumors than benign nodules, in blood and tumor.

The CDR3 has 13 residues. The ends were cut back, 1 base at V and 7 bases at J, with 8 bases in the middle. Germline CDR1 LNHNV, CDR2 YYDKDF (reference sequence). This clone was seen at least ten times. What it recognizes is unknown. Sequencing was done on a sample of blood. This TCR came from a female donor with papillary thyroid cancer or a benign thyroid nodule (not recorded which). Some clones in this sample may be carry-over from other donors' samples. This sequence joins TRBV15 and TRBJ1-5; D unclear. DNA for the CDR3: TGTGCCACCAGCAGAGGGAATCGGCAGCCCCAGCATTTT. As protein: CATSRGNRQPQHF. Full variable domain (outside the CDR3, taken from reference TRBV15 and TRBJ1-5): DAMVIQNPRYQVTQFGKPVTLSCSQTLNHNVMYWYQQKSSQAPKLLFHYYDKDFNNEADTPDNFQSRRPNTSFCFLDIRSPGLGDTAMYLCATSRGNRQPQHFGDGTRLSIL.